The 11 T cell receptor beta chains below all came from one sample that was sequenced in a study of OX40 agonist ivuxolimab in advanced cancers. The library was generated by the immunoSEQ multiplex PCR assay. Entries here come from immuneACCESS through TCRdb and include only in-frame sequences with V and J called. Some clones fail to appear in such tables; in the studies checked, an unresolved V gene covers under half of the shortfall, and the cause of the remainder is unknown. Here the sample has tens of thousands of clones; approximately 84% occur a single time. In total, the top ten clones hold 20% to 25% of the sample. The source was CD4+ or CD8+ T cells sorted from blood, collected in a trial of the OX40 agonist ivuxolimab. The receptors here all came from an adult with an advanced solid tumor such as melanoma, head and neck, liver or kidney cancer.

By share, this clone counts as medium-sized. The chain couples TRBV28 to TRBJ1-2; tentative D call: TRBD1 (6 bases). Per the germline V gene, CDR1 is MDHEN and CDR2 is SYDVKM. CDR3 length: 13 residues. Trimming stripped 6 bases from V and 11 bases from J, with 19 bases between. DNA of the CDR3: TGTGCCAGCAGCCTTGGGGGGCAGGGCGGGTACACCTTC. Translating it yields CASSLGGQGGYTF.

The V call is TRBV5-4, the J call TRBJ2-5, with TRBD1 as a possible D gene (5 bases). This CDR3 contains 14 residues. Germline V gene sequence: CDR1 SGHNT, CDR2 YYREEE (reference sequence). V shed 5 bases and J shed 0 bases, with 11 bases lying between them. The CDR3 reads CASSDSRDQETQYF. The DNA of the CDR3 is TGTGCCAGCAGTGATTCCAGGGACCAAGAGACCCAGTACTTC. The whole variable domain, filled in from reference TRBV5-4 and TRBJ2-5, reads ETGVTQSPTHLIKTRGQQVTLRCSSQSGHNTVSWYQQALGQGPQFIFQYYREEENGRGNFPPRFSGLQFPNYSSELNVNALELDDSALYLCASSDSRDQETQYFGPGTRLLVL.

V is TRBV19 and J is TRBJ2-2; the match to TRBD2 covers 13 bases. The germline gives CDR1 LNHDA, CDR2 SQIVND (reference sequence). The ends lost 11 bases at V and 7 bases at J; junction bases unmatched: 4. This CDR3 is built from 13 residues. The CDR3 nucleotides read TGTGCCGCGACTAGCGGGGGGATCGGGGAGCTGTTTTTT. This sequence encodes CAATSGGIGELFF.

The chain combines TRBV5-4 with TRBJ1-5, with D tentatively TRBD1 (5 bases). Germline CDR1 is SGHNT and CDR2 is YYREEE (reference sequence). This CDR3 is built from 14 residues. V was shortened by 4 bases and J by 7 bases, with 15 bases between the two germline ends. The CDR3 nucleotides read TGTGCCAGCAGCCACGGGGGGAACCGACAGCCCCAGCATTTT. Amino acid sequence: CASSHGGNRQPQHF.

The rearrangement uses TRBV13 and TRBJ2-2; TRBD1 agrees at 7 bases. The CDR3 totals 17 residues. V lost 2 bases to trimming and J lost 5 bases; unmatched junction nucleotides: 11. In germline, CDR1 is PRHDT, CDR2 FYEKMQ (reference sequence). The CDR3 DNA follows: TGTGCCAGCAGCTTATTTAGGGGGCAATCTGGGACCGGGGAGCTGTTTTTT. This encodes CASSLFRGQSGTGELFF.

The chain couples TRBV18 to TRBJ2-7; 9 positions agree with TRBD2. Trimming took 0 bases from V and 2 from J; bases not matched to a gene: 5. The germline V gene has CDR1 KGHSH and CDR2 LQKENI. This CDR3 has 16 amino acids. CDR3 sequence reads: CASSPPRSGRTYEQYF. For the CDR3, the DNA is TGTGCCAGCTCACCACCGAGAAGCGGGAGGACCTACGAGCAGTACTTC.

The chain is built from TRBV4-2 and TRBJ2-1; 9 positions match TRBD1. Germline lookup yields CDR1 LGHNA and CDR2 YNFKEQ. The V gene end was trimmed by 4 bases and the J gene end by 4 bases; junction bases not matched to a gene: 2. The CDR3 runs to 14 residues. CDR3 amino acids: CASSPGQGYNEQFF. Here the CDR3 DNA reads TGTGCCAGCAGCCCCGGACAGGGGTACAATGAGCAGTTCTTC.

The rearrangement joins TRBV5-8 to TRBJ2-7; D unresolved. The CDR3 covers 12 residues. With 0 bases removed from V and 4 bases from J, the gap between germline ends came to 5 bases. The germline gives CDR1 SGHTS, CDR2 YDEGEE. The CDR3 protein is CASSLDWYEQYF. The CDR3 DNA sequence: TGTGCCAGCAGCTTGGACTGGTACGAGCAGTACTTC.

The genes are TRBV6-5 and TRBJ1-2; 7 bases line up with TRBD1. The CDR3 sequence is 14 residues long. Trimming removed 2 bases from V and 13 bases from J; junction bases left unmatched: 13. Germline V gene lookup returns CDR1 MNHEY and CDR2 SVGAGI. CDR3 amino acids: CASSYTYPGQPGTF. CDR3 coding DNA: TGTGCCAGCAGTTACACTTACCCGGGACAGCCTGGCACCTTC.

This chain connects TRBV5-1 to TRBJ2-1; D gene uncertain. The CDR3 extends over 14 amino acids. Trimming left V 1 base short and J 0 bases short, with 5 bases between. CDR1 and CDR2 (germline): SGHRS, YFSETQ. CDR3: CASSLMSSYNEQFF. For the CDR3, the DNA is TGCGCCAGCAGCTTGATGAGCTCCTACAATGAGCAGTTCTTC.

V usage is TRBV5-5 and J usage is TRBJ2-1; weak D call: TRBD2 (6 bases). V was pared by 0 bases and J by 4 bases, with 11 bases between. The CDR3 is 15 amino acids. Germline loops: CDR1 SGHKS, CDR2 YYEKEE (reference sequence). In nucleotides, the CDR3 is TGTGCCAGCAGCTTGGGCGGGATAGTGTACAATGAGCAGTTCTTC. Translating it yields CASSLGGIVYNEQFF.